These 21 T cell receptor beta chains were all obtained from the same sample, sequenced in a study of beta chain features in type 1 diabetes. The authors reverse transcribed all of the isolated RNA, so sequencing captured expressed TCRB transcripts. Sequencing used immunoSEQ multiplex PCR; TCRdb keeps in-frame clones, though not all of them. The table records roughly 700,000 clones, over 10% of them present only once. No antigen has been identified for these receptors. Findings of the study overall: Moderately but significantly shorter TCRB CDR3s were found in Type 1 diabetes patients in all four CD4+ subsets.

The sample taken for sequencing was naive CD4+ T cells from blood. The receptors were gathered from a man between 18 and 35 years old with type 1 diabetes.

This chain joins TRBV7-2 and TRBJ1-1, with 12 bases matching TRBD1. The trim removed 3 bases at V and 5 bases at J, leaving 7 bases unmatched. Germline values: CDR1 SGHTA, CDR2 FQGNSA. This CDR3 contains 16 residues. CDR3 sequence reads: CASSFRPGQGATEAFF. The CDR3 region has the DNA TGTGCCAGCAGCTTTCGCCCGGGACAGGGGGCTACTGAAGCTTTCTTT.

The chain carries TRBV11-2 and TRBJ2-3; D assignment may be TRBD1 or TRBD2 (7 bases each). CDR3 length: 15 amino acids. Germline V CDR1 and CDR2: SGHAT, FQNNGV. Trimming took 4 bases from V and 6 from J, leaving 17 bases between them. The CDR3 spells CASSSIRGRVDTQYF. In DNA form, the CDR3 reads TGTGCCAGCAGCTCAATCAGGGGGAGGGTGGATACGCAGTATTTT.

The V and J genes are TRBV7-8 and TRBJ1-2, with 8 positions matching TRBD1. Germline V gene data show CDR1 as SGHVS and CDR2 as FQNEAQ. The CDR3 runs 15 residues. Trimming took 2 bases from V and 1 from J; bases not matched to a gene: 3. The CDR3 sequence: CASSLRTGLNYGYTF. CDR3 nucleotides: TGTGCCAGCAGCTTACGGACAGGGCTTAACTATGGCTACACCTTC.

This clone was counted only a few times. The chain has TRBV12-5 and TRBJ1-1; D is unclear. The CDR3 sequence is 11 residues long. Per the germline V gene, CDR1 is LGHNT and CDR2 is FRNRAP. V lost 1 base to trimming and J lost 8 bases, with 5 bases between them. The CDR3 here is CASGLAGEAFF. The CDR3 bases are TGTGCTAGTGGTTTGGCGGGGGAAGCTTTCTTT.

The chain recombines TRBV7-9 with TRBJ2-1; TRBD1 matches at 8 bases. Germline lookup yields CDR1 SEHNR and CDR2 FQNEAQ (reference sequence). The CDR3 totals 13 residues. Losses at the gene ends were 5 bases for V and 9 bases for J; bases not matched to a gene: 6. CDR3 sequence reads: CASSRGQGGEQFF. Written as DNA, the CDR3 is TGTGCCAGCAGCCGCGGACAGGGAGGTGAGCAGTTCTTC.

This clone was counted between two and nine times. CDR3 DNA sequence: TGTGCCATCAGTACAGGGAATTCACCCCTCCACTTT. Translation: CAISTGNSPLHF. The J gene is TRBJ1-6, the V gene TRBV10-3, with a weak D call TRBD1 (6 bases). The CDR3 consists of 12 residues. Germline CDR1 ENHRY, CDR2 SYGVKD. Trimming cost V 5 bases and J 7 bases, with 6 bases left between them.

The CDR3 loop reads CASNQGQDTQYF. CDR3 sequence (DNA): TGTGCCAGCAATCAGGGTCAAGATACGCAGTATTTT. The V gene is TRBV2, the J gene TRBJ2-3, with a tentative D call TRBD1 (5 bases). There are 12 residues in the CDR3. V gave up 7 bases and J gave up 5 bases, with 10 bases separating them. Germline assignment: CDR1 SNHLY and CDR2 FYNNEI.

This clone was counted a few times. The chain recombines TRBV6-5 with TRBJ2-5; 10 positions agree with TRBD1. The junction had 6 bases not matched to a gene; V was cut back by 1 base and J by 4 bases. Germline V lookup: CDR1 MNHEY, CDR2 SVGAGI. The CDR3 runs 16 residues. The CDR3 sequence is CASSYLKTGGGETQYF. The CDR3 DNA is TGTGCCAGCAGTTACTTGAAGACAGGGGGCGGAGAGACCCAGTACTTC.

This clone has just a few counts. The chain combines TRBV18 with TRBJ1-2; the D is unclear. The germline V and J ends were trimmed by 3 bases and 5 bases, with 13 bases remaining between them. Per germline, CDR1 KGHSH and CDR2 LQKENI. There are 14 residues in the CDR3. Written as DNA, the CDR3 is TGTGCCAGCTCACCTCAGGACGGCAAGTATGGCTACACCTTC. Protein: CASSPQDGKYGYTF. The whole variable domain, remainder taken from reference TRBV18 and TRBJ1-2, is NAGVMQNPRHLVRRRGQEARLRCSPMKGHSHVYWYRQLPEEGLKFMVYLQKENIIDESGMPKERFSAEFPKEGPSILRIQQVVRGDSAAYFCASSPQDGKYGYTFGSGTRLTVV.

This clone occurred a few times. The rearrangement joins TRBV18 to TRBJ1-2; no clear D. From germline, CDR1 is KGHSH and CDR2 LQKENI. The V and J ends lost 8 bases and 10 bases respectively, with 14 bases between them. The CDR3 runs 11 residues. The CDR3 coding sequence is TGTGCCAGCGCGAGTCAGGCTTACTACACCTTC. The encoded protein is CASASQAYYTF.

This clone has only a few counts. This chain connects TRBV27 to TRBJ2-2, with 7 bases aligning to TRBD1. Looked up from germline, CDR1 is MNHEY and CDR2 is SMNVEV (reference sequence). There are 20 residues in the CDR3. V lost 6 bases and J lost 7; bases outside the gene matches: 26. CDR3 amino acids: CASSFRWTGFSPTFGGELFF. In DNA form, the CDR3 reads TGTGCCAGCAGCTTCAGATGGACAGGTTTTTCCCCGACTTTCGGCGGGGAGCTGTTTTTT.

In this sample, this clone turned up a few times. This chain connects TRBV30 to TRBJ1-3; D remains unclear. V dropped 2 bases and J dropped 0 bases, with 5 bases sitting between them. This CDR3 has 13 amino acids. Germline CDR1 and CDR2: GTSNPN and SVGIG (reference sequence). This CDR3 is CAWSSVSGNTIYF. The CDR3 DNA follows: TGTGCCTGGAGTTCGGTCTCTGGAAACACCATATATTTT.

This clone has only a few counts. This rearrangement joins TRBV28 to TRBJ2-4; D possibly uses TRBD1 or TRBD2 (6 bases each). The CDR3 is made up of 15 amino acids. The V end lost 5 bases, the J end lost 3 bases, and 14 bases lay between the germline ends. The germline CDR1 and CDR2 sequences are MDHEN and SYDVKM. The CDR3 DNA reads as TGTGCCAGCAGTCTGGTAGGGGGAGGCAAAAACATTCAGTACTTC. Encoded protein: CASSLVGGGKNIQYF.

V and J are TRBV29-1 and TRBJ2-7; no firm D call. Trimming removed 5 bases from V and 1 base from J, with 15 bases in between. The CDR3 is 14 residues long. Per germline, CDR1 SQVTM and CDR2 ANQGSEA. The CDR3 region is CSVLTRTDSYEQYF. The CDR3 DNA sequence: TGCAGCGTTCTCACCCGGACGGATTCCTACGAGCAGTACTTC.

This clone has only a few counts. The chain recombines TRBV10-2 with TRBJ2-3, with 12 bases lining up with TRBD2. This CDR3 has 14 amino acids. Germline values: CDR1 WSHSY, CDR2 SAAADI. The V and J ends lost 6 bases and 7 bases, in that order; junction bases with no gene match: 5. CDR3 region: CASRRTSGAYTQYF. As DNA, the CDR3 is TGCGCCAGCAGGCGGACTAGCGGGGCATATACGCAGTATTTT.

The chain links TRBV7-9 to TRBJ1-4; D unresolved. CDR1 is SEHNR and CDR2 is FQNEAQ in the germline V gene (reference sequence). The CDR3 is made up of 15 amino acids. The V end lost 2 bases, the J end lost 8 bases, and 15 bases lay between the germline ends. Here the CDR3 reads CASSLWGEEEEKLFF. The CDR3 nucleotides are TGTGCCAGCAGCTTATGGGGAGAGGAAGAGGAAAAACTGTTTTTT.

The V and J genes are TRBV30 and TRBJ2-5, with a weak D call TRBD2 (5 bases). V was trimmed by 5 bases and J by 4 bases, leaving 11 bases between them. Germline V CDR1 and CDR2: GTSNPN, SVGIG (reference sequence). This CDR3 region has 12 residues. CDR3 amino acids: CAWGPAGETQYF. For the CDR3, the DNA is TGTGCCTGGGGGCCTGCGGGAGAGACCCAGTACTTC.

The V call is TRBV30, the J call TRBJ1-2; maybe TRBD1 (5 bases). Deletions cut 3 bases from V and 4 bases from J, with 12 bases between. The CDR3 is made up of 13 amino acids. Germline CDR1 is GTSNPN and CDR2 is SVGIG (reference sequence). The CDR3 bases are TGTGCCTGGAGCAGGGAATACGGCTATGGCTACACCTTC. Amino acid sequence: CAWSREYGYGYTF.

Notes on this clone: The same CDR3 arises from other DNA sequences in this sample as well. The chain uses TRBV30 and TRBJ2-7; D gene unclear. Germline CDR1 and CDR2: GTSNPN and SVGIG (reference sequence). The CDR3 spans 11 residues. V shed 1 base and J shed 4 bases, with 5 bases lying between them. CDR3 loop: CAWSALYEQYF. CDR3 DNA sequence: TGTGCCTGGAGTGCTCTTTACGAGCAGTACTTC.

This clone was counted between two and nine times. The rearrangement uses TRBV14 and TRBJ2-5; D ambiguous. The CDR3 loop spans 12 amino acids. Looked up from germline, CDR1 is SGHDN and CDR2 is FVKESK. V lost 1 base and J lost 5, with 5 bases in between. In DNA, the CDR3 is TGTGCCAGCAGCCAAGGACTGGAGACCCAGTACTTC. Amino acids: CASSQGLETQYF.

In this sample, this clone turned up a few times. The V and J genes are TRBV29-1 and TRBJ1-2; D is undetermined. CDR1 is SQVTM, CDR2 ANQGSEA, per germline. This CDR3 has 12 amino acids. V was cut by 4 bases and J by 2 bases, with 8 bases left in between. The CDR3 region has the DNA TGCAGCGTTGGCGAAGAAAACTATGGCTACACCTTC. It encodes CSVGEENYGYTF. Full variable domain (remainder filled in from reference TRBV29-1 and TRBJ1-2): SAVISQKPSRDICQRGTSLTIQCQVDSQVTMMFWYRQQPGQSLTLIATANQGSEATYESGFVIDKFPISRPNLTFSTLTVSNMSPEDSSIYLCSVGEENYGYTFGSGTRLTVV.